This TCR beta chain was identified in a study of cytomegalovirus exposure and HLA in healthy donors. Regarding this clone: Its antigen is not known.

CDR1 MNHEY and CDR2 SMNVEV come from the germline V gene (reference sequence). V was shortened by 6 bases and J by 5 bases, with 10 bases between the two germline ends. The CDR3 sequence is 12 residues long. PCR primers comprised 60 Vbeta and 13 Jbeta primers. Measured with immunoSEQ multiplex PCR; TCRdb has only the in-frame clones, and not every one. The repertoire has roughly 120,000 clones, around 80% of them found once; the top ten carry approximately 5%. General study results and limits: Earlier analysis yielded a pattern in which most TCR beta V segments were productive about 87% or about 30% of the time. In a later analysis, compared with equally common non-associated chains, HLA-associated beta chains were more expanded. V segments that were indistinguishable, TRBV6-2 and TRBV6-3 among them, were omitted from analysis. In a later analysis, V- and J-gene trimming of beta chains associated with a DCLRE1C missense variant, replicated independently.

This receptor was obtained from a man aged 30 to 45 in good health and CMV-seronegative. V usage is TRBV27 and J usage is TRBJ1-1; D is unclear. Source material: PBMCs. The CDR3 protein is CASSSGLTEAFF. The CDR3 DNA reads TGTGCCAGCAGCTCCGGGTTGACTGAAGCTTTCTTT.